These 31 T cell receptor beta chains share one sample of origin, sequenced in a study of cytomegalovirus exposure and HLA in healthy donors. Primers: 60 Vbeta forward and 13 Jbeta reverse. Assay: immunoSEQ multiplex PCR; the TCRdb copy retains only in-frame clones and omits some. The sample shows some 160,000 clones, about 85% of them seen only once. Material for sequencing was PBMCs. The receptors come from a man in his late teens or twenties in good health and CMV-seronegative.

The chain joins TRBV21-1 to TRBJ2-7; the table gives TRBD2 as D, unverified against the DNA. TRBV21-1 is a documented pseudogene. This CDR3 contains 18 residues. The CDR3 is CASSQGQLAGGPSYEQYF. The CDR3 DNA follows: TGTGCCAGCAGCCAGGGGCAGCTAGCGGGGGGACCCTCCTACGAGCAGTACTTC.

The rearrangement links TRBV7-3 to TRBJ2-3; TRBD2 matches at 7 bases. The CDR3 is 15 amino acids. In germline, CDR1 is SGHTA, CDR2 FQGTGA. Unmatched junction bases numbered 4, after V lost 3 bases and J lost 1 base. CDR3 nucleotides: TGTGCCAGCAGCTTTATTCGGGGGGGCACAGATACGCAGTATTTT. This encodes CASSFIRGGTDTQYF. Complete variable domain (other parts from reference TRBV7-3 and TRBJ2-3): GAGVSQTPSNKVTEKGKYVELRCDPISGHTALYWYRQSLGQGPEFLIYFQGTGAADDSGLPNDRFFAVRPEGSVSTLKIQRTERGDSAVYLCASSFIRGGTDTQYFGPGTRLTVL.

A word on this clone: Relative to the germline gene, one junction end is altered; a read error may explain this. The genes are TRBV7-9 and TRBJ2-1, with 7 nucleotides matching TRBD2. Germline loops: CDR1 SEHNR, CDR2 FQNEAQ (reference sequence). This CDR3 spans 15 amino acids. This chain's CDR3 is CSSSRAGFSYNEQFF. CDR3 in DNA: TGTTCCAGCAGCCGAGCGGGATTCTCCTACAATGAGCAGTTCTTC.

This clone was counted only a few times. Compared with germline, one end of the junction differs, possibly owing to a read error. The chain links TRBV6-1 to TRBJ2-7, with a possible D match to TRBD1 (6 bases). Germline V gene lookup returns CDR1 MNHNS and CDR2 SASEGT. The CDR3 extends over 15 amino acids. DNA for the CDR3: TGTGCCAGCAGTACCACACAGGACAGTGCCTATGAGCAGTACTTC. Amino acid sequence: CASSTTQDSAYEQYF.

The genes are TRBV28 and TRBJ2-3; a possible D gene is TRBD2 (5 bases). The length of the CDR3 is 14 residues. V lost 0 bases, J lost 4 bases, and 8 bases lay in between. Germline V gives CDR1 MDHEN, CDR2 SYDVKM. Here the CDR3 DNA reads TGTGCCAGCAGTTTATGGGAGGCGGCAGATACGCAGTATTTT. Amino acids: CASSLWEAADTQYF.

This clone was seen only once. The chain couples TRBV2 to TRBJ2-5; D not resolved. Trimming removed 3 bases at V and 1 base at J, with 12 bases between. Germline V gene data show CDR1 as SNHLY and CDR2 as FYNNEI. This CDR3 spans 15 amino acids. The CDR3 is CASSDFGSGQETQYF. The CDR3 nucleotides are TGTGCCAGCAGTGATTTCGGTTCGGGCCAAGAGACCCAGTACTTC. Filled out from reference TRBV2 and TRBJ2-5, the complete variable domain reads EPEVTQTPSHQVTQMGQEVILRCVPISNHLYFYWYRQILGQKVEFLVSFYNNEISEKSEIFDDQFSVERPDGSNFTLKIRSTKLEDSAMYFCASSDFGSGQETQYFGPGTRLLVL.

This clone was counted between two and nine times. The genes are TRBV29-1 and TRBJ2-2; no clear D gene. Germline CDR1 and CDR2: SQVTM and ANQGSEA. This CDR3 region has 13 residues. The V end was cut by 4 bases, the J end by 4 bases, with 10 bases between. CDR3 loop: CSVGQDTTGELFF. The DNA of the CDR3 is TGCAGCGTTGGACAAGATACCACCGGGGAGCTGTTTTTT.

The chain couples TRBV27 to TRBJ2-7, with 8 bases aligning to TRBD1. CDR3 length equals 15 residues. V dropped 6 bases and J dropped 2; count of bases not matched to a gene: 9. Germline V gives CDR1 MNHEY, CDR2 SMNVEV (reference sequence). In nucleotides, the CDR3 is TGTGCCAGCAGCAGACAGGGGATGAGCCCCTACGAGCAGTACTTC. Amino acid sequence: CASSRQGMSPYEQYF.

The chain is built from TRBV27 and TRBJ1-5, with 7 bases identical to TRBD1. Trimming took 5 bases from V and 1 from J; bases not matched to a gene: 2. CDR3 length equals 14 residues. Per the germline V gene, CDR1 is MNHEY and CDR2 is SMNVEV (reference sequence). The CDR3 spells CASSVQGSNQPQHF. CDR3 nucleotides: TGTGCCAGCAGTGTACAGGGGAGCAATCAGCCCCAGCATTTT.

The V and J genes are TRBV12-5 and TRBJ1-1, with D unresolved. V lost 6 bases and J lost 2, with 7 bases in between. The CDR3 sequence is 12 residues long. CDR1 is LGHNT and CDR2 is FRNRAP in the germline V gene. CDR3 in DNA: TGTGCTAGTGGAACAAGTAACACTGAAGCTTTCTTT. It encodes CASGTSNTEAFF.

The chain employs TRBV5-1 and TRBJ2-3; weak D call: TRBD2 (6 bases). This CDR3 has 16 amino acids. The germline V gene encodes CDR1 SGHRS and CDR2 YFSETQ. The V end was cut by 0 bases, the J end by 0 bases, with 11 bases between. CDR3 nucleotide sequence: TGCGCCAGCAGCTTGGGGGGGACTCCTAGCACAGATACGCAGTATTTT. Its translation is CASSLGGTPSTDTQYF.

The chain carries TRBV15 and TRBJ2-7, with D uncertain. The CDR3 extends over 15 amino acids. Trimming cost V 1 base and J 6 bases, with 16 bases left between them. CDR1 is LNHNV, CDR2 YYDKDF, per germline (reference sequence). Here the CDR3 reads CATSRGSPRVSEQYF. The CDR3, as DNA: TGTGCCACCAGCAGAGGAAGCCCCCGGGTCTCCGAGCAGTACTTC.

The chain combines TRBV4-1 with TRBJ2-7; 8 positions match TRBD2. This CDR3 has 12 residues. Germline V CDR1 and CDR2: MGHRA, YSYEKL. V lost 4 bases to trimming and J lost 6 bases; unmatched junction nucleotides: 2. The CDR3 spells CASSRLAGEQYF. CDR3 in DNA: TGCGCCAGCAGCCGCCTAGCGGGCGAGCAGTACTTC.

V usage is TRBV28 and J usage is TRBJ1-5, with 10 positions matching TRBD1. The junction had 8 bases not matched to a gene; V was cut back by 6 bases and J by 6 bases. Looked up from germline, CDR1 is MDHEN and CDR2 is SYDVKM. The CDR3 is 15 residues long. The CDR3 loop is CASSRRQGASQPQHF. The CDR3, as DNA: TGTGCCAGCAGCCGACGACAGGGGGCTAGTCAGCCCCAGCATTTT.

The chain uses TRBV7-9 and TRBJ2-6, with D tentatively TRBD2 (6 bases). The V gene lost 3 bases and the J gene lost 2 bases, with 8 bases spanning the gap. CDR1 is SEHNR and CDR2 is FQNEAQ in the germline V gene (reference sequence). This CDR3 spans 15 amino acids. The CDR3 loop is CASSFWGAGANVLTF. The CDR3 nucleotides are TGTGCCAGCAGCTTCTGGGGGGCTGGGGCCAACGTCCTGACTTTC. The full variable domain, in which reference TRBV7-9 and TRBJ2-6 provide the parts outside the CDR3, is DTGVSQNPRHKITKRGQNVTFRCDPISEHNRLYWYRQTLGQGPEFLTYFQNEAQLEKSRLLSDRFSAERPKGSFSTLEIQRTEQGDSAMYLCASSFWGAGANVLTFGAGSRLTVL.

The chain has TRBV5-1 and TRBJ1-6; tentatively, D is TRBD1 (6 bases). The length of the CDR3 is 14 residues. From germline, CDR1 is SGHRS and CDR2 YFSETQ. V gave up 8 bases and J gave up 10 bases, with 19 bases separating them. DNA for the CDR3: TGCGCCAGTTCAGGGGAGTTTCTGGGATCACCCCTCCACTTT. It translates to CASSGEFLGSPLHF. Full variable domain (missing parts from reference TRBV5-1 and TRBJ1-6): KAGVTQTPRYLIKTRGQQVTLSCSPISGHRSVSWYQQTPGQGLQFLFEYFSETQRNKGNFPGRFSGRQFSNSRSEMNVSTLELGDSALYLCASSGEFLGSPLHFGNGTRLTVT.

The rearrangement links TRBV28 to TRBJ2-7, with a tentative D call TRBD1 (6 bases). Per the germline V gene, CDR1 is MDHEN and CDR2 is SYDVKM. CDR3 size: 15 residues. V was cut by 4 bases and J by 1 base, with 14 bases left in between. CDR3 sequence reads: CASSYPGQNSYEQYF. The CDR3 bases are TGTGCCAGCAGTTACCCGGGACAAAATTCCTACGAGCAGTACTTC.

This chain uses TRBV6-5 with TRBJ1-5; D unresolved. Germline V gene lookup returns CDR1 MNHEY and CDR2 SVGAGI. CDR3 size: 14 residues. Trimming shortened V by 0 bases and J by 7 bases, and 10 bases separated the two germline ends. The chain's CDR3 is CASSYSGREQPQHF. CDR3 in DNA: TGTGCCAGCAGTTACTCAGGGAGGGAACAGCCCCAGCATTTT.

The CDR3: CASSDTPAAAKPTNEQFF. CDR3 DNA sequence: TGTGCCAGCAGCGATACCCCAGCCGCGGCGAAGCCGACCAATGAGCAGTTCTTC. The V call is TRBV7-8, the J call TRBJ2-1; D is unclear. V lost 5 bases and J lost 6, with 26 bases in between. This CDR3 is built from 18 residues. Germline loops: CDR1 SGHVS, CDR2 FQNEAQ.

V is TRBV5-4 and J is TRBJ1-4, with D perhaps TRBD1 (5 bases). Germline V gives CDR1 SGHNT, CDR2 YYREEE (reference sequence). The V end was cut by 4 bases, the J end by 2 bases, with 15 bases between. This CDR3 contains 16 residues. The CDR3 is CASSIGGKVTNEKLFF. CDR3 DNA: TGTGCCAGCAGCATTGGGGGGAAAGTCACTAATGAAAAACTGTTTTTT.

The rearrangement joins TRBV28 to TRBJ1-2; D call uncertain. Germline CDR1 MDHEN, CDR2 SYDVKM. Trimming left V 6 bases short and J 5 bases short, with 16 bases between. CDR3 length equals 14 residues. CDR3 amino acids: CASSLTQVAYGYTF. The CDR3 region has the DNA TGTGCCAGCAGCCTCACCCAGGTCGCTTATGGCTACACCTTC.

The chain recombines TRBV27 with TRBJ1-5; TRBD1 aligns across 7 bases. CDR1 and CDR2 (germline): MNHEY, SMNVEV (reference sequence). With V trimmed by 5 bases and J by 1 base, 17 bases remained unmatched. CDR3 length: 19 amino acids. The CDR3 is CASSPKPKQGILSNQPQHF. Written as DNA, the CDR3 is TGTGCCAGCAGTCCGAAGCCCAAACAGGGGATTTTAAGCAATCAGCCCCAGCATTTT.

This clone was observed a few times. V is TRBV5-8 and J is TRBJ1-5; D may be TRBD1 (5 bases). Between the trimmed V and J ends, which lost 6 bases and 1 base, there was a span of 20 bases. Germline assignment: CDR1 SGHTS and CDR2 YDEGEE. This CDR3 is 17 amino acids long. CDR3 loop: CASNQRGLRGSNQPQHF. As DNA, the CDR3 is TGTGCCAGCAACCAGAGGGGCCTCCGGGGGAGCAATCAGCCCCAGCATTTT.

This clone has only a few counts. The chain uses TRBV6-4 and TRBJ2-1; 8 bases match TRBD2. CDR3 length: 15 residues. Per germline, CDR1 MRHNA and CDR2 SNTAGT. Trimming took 4 bases from V and 6 from J; bases not matched to a gene: 8. For the CDR3, the DNA is TGTGCCAGCAGTGTCGGGCGGGGGGCGGCCAATGAGCAGTTCTTC. It specifies CASSVGRGAANEQFF.

V gene TRBV19 combines with J gene TRBJ2-3; 7 bases align to TRBD1. Germline CDR1 and CDR2: LNHDA and SQIVND (reference sequence). V lost 5 bases to trimming and J lost 6 bases; unmatched junction nucleotides: 11. The CDR3 length is 15 residues. CDR3 bases: TGTGCCAGTAGTGTCCCGACAGGGTACGGTGATACGCAGTATTTT. Protein sequence: CASSVPTGYGDTQYF.

This chain connects TRBV6-5 to TRBJ1-1, with D perhaps TRBD1 (5 bases). V lost 9 bases, J lost 4 bases, and 18 bases lay in between. Germline CDR1 is MNHEY and CDR2 is SVGAGI. The CDR3 is 14 residues long. Here the CDR3 reads CASKIQGLGTEAFF. Written as DNA, the CDR3 is TGTGCCAGTAAGATTCAGGGACTAGGCACTGAAGCTTTCTTT.

This sequence joins TRBV19 and TRBJ2-7; 7 bases match TRBD1. Germline-derived CDR1 and CDR2 are LNHDA and SQIVND (reference sequence). V lost 3 bases to trimming and J lost 2 bases; unmatched junction nucleotides: 7. The CDR3 covers 15 residues. The CDR3 bases are TGTGCCAGTAGTATCTCCCGGGACAGCCCCTACGAGCAGTACTTC. As protein: CASSISRDSPYEQYF.

This rearrangement joins TRBV2 to TRBJ1-4, with D unclear. The germline V gene has CDR1 SNHLY and CDR2 FYNNEI. This CDR3 region has 14 residues. Trimming stripped 1 base from V and 8 bases from J, with 11 bases between. The chain's CDR3 is CASSEERLGEKLFF. CDR3 coding DNA: TGTGCCAGCAGTGAAGAGAGGCTTGGGGAAAAACTGTTTTTT.

This clone was seen a few times. V and J are TRBV10-3 and TRBJ1-2, with a tentative D call TRBD1 (6 bases). The V end was cut by 3 bases, the J end by 8 bases, with 19 bases between. This CDR3 is built from 15 residues. The germline CDR1 and CDR2 sequences are ENHRY and SYGVKD. The DNA of the CDR3 is TGTGCCATCAGTGAAGGGGGTGGATCTATCGGGGGCTACACCTTC. Its protein is CAISEGGGSIGGYTF.

The chain carries TRBV7-6 and TRBJ1-6; D unclear. V was clipped by 5 bases and J by 9 bases, with 11 bases between them. The CDR3 extends over 13 amino acids. CDR1 is SGHVS and CDR2 is FNYEAQ in the germline V gene. The CDR3: CASSILIGSPLHF. In nucleotides, the CDR3 is TGTGCCAGCAGCATACTCATCGGTTCACCCCTCCACTTT.

This clone has just one count. This chain connects TRBV28 to TRBJ2-1, with 13 nucleotides matching TRBD2. V shed 2 bases, J shed 6 bases, and the junction held 4 bases outside the gene matches. The CDR3 length is 16 residues. Germline V gene data show CDR1 as MDHEN and CDR2 as SYDVKM. CDR3 in DNA: TGTGCCAGCAGTTTAAGAACTAGCGGGAGGGCCAATGAGCAGTTCTTC. Amino acid sequence: CASSLRTSGRANEQFF.